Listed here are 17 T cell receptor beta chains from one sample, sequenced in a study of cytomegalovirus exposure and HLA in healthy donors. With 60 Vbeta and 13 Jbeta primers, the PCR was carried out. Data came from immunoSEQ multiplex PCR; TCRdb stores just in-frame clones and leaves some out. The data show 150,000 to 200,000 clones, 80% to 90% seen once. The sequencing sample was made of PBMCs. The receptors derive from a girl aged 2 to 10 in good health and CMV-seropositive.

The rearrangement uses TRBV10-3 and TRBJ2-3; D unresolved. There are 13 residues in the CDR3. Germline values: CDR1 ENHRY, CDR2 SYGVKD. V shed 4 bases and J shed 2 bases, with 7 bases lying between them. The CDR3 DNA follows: TGTGCCATCAGTGTCCAGGTCACAGATACGCAGTATTTT. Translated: CAISVQVTDTQYF.

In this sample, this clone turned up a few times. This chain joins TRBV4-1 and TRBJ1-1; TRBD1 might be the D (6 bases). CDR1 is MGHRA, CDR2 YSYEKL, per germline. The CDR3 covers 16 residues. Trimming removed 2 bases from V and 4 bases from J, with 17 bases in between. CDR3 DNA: TGCGCCAGCAGCCAACTAGCGGCAGGGGCCGGCACTGAAGCTTTCTTT. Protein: CASSQLAAGAGTEAFF.

CDR3 coding DNA: TGTGCCAGCAGTGGAGGGACAGGGGATACTGAAGCTTTCTTT. It specifies CASSGGTGDTEAFF. The chain carries TRBV2 and TRBJ1-1, with 10 bases identical to TRBD1. Germline values: CDR1 SNHLY, CDR2 FYNNEI. This CDR3 contains 14 residues. The trim removed 4 bases at V and 5 bases at J, leaving 4 bases unmatched.

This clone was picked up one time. The CDR3 bases are TGTGCCAGCAGCAGACGGAAGGCGGGGTATACGCAGTATTTT. Amino acid sequence: CASSRRKAGYTQYF. This sequence joins TRBV13 and TRBJ2-3, with D possibly being TRBD2 (6 bases). V lost 5 bases to trimming and J lost 7 bases, with 16 bases between them. The CDR3 has 14 residues. CDR1 PRHDT and CDR2 FYEKMQ come from the germline V gene (reference sequence).

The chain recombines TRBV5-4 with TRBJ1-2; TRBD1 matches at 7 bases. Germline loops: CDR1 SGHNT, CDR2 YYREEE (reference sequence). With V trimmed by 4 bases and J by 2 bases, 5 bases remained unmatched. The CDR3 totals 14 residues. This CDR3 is CASSRGQENYGYTF. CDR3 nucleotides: TGTGCCAGCAGCCGAGGACAGGAAAACTATGGCTACACCTTC.

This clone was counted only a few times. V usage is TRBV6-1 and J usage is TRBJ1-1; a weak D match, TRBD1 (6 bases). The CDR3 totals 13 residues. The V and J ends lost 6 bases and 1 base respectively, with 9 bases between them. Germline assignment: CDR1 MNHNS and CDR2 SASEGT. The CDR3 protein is CASSAQGNTEAFF. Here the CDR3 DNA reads TGTGCCAGCAGCGCACAGGGGAACACTGAAGCTTTCTTT.

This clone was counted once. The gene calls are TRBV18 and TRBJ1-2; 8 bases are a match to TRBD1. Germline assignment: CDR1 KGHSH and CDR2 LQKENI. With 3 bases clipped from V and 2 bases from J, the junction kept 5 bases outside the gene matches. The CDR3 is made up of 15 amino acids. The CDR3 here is CASSPEQGVNYGYTF. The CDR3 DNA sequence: TGTGCCAGCTCACCGGAACAGGGGGTCAACTATGGCTACACCTTC.

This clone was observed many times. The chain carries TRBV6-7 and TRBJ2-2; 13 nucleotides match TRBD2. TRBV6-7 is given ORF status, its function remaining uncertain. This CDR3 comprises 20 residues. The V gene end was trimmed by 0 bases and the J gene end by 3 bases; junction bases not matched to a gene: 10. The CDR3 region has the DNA TGTGCCAGCAGTTACTCGTCTTGGACTAGCGGGAGCATAGACACCGGGGAGCTGTTTTTT. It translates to CASSYSSWTSGSIDTGELFF.

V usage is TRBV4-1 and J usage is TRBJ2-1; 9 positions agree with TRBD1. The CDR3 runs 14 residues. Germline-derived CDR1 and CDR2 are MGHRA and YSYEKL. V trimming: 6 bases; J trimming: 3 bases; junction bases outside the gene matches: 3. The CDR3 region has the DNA TGCGCCAGCAGGGGACAGGGAGACTACAATGAGCAGTTCTTC. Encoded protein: CASRGQGDYNEQFF.

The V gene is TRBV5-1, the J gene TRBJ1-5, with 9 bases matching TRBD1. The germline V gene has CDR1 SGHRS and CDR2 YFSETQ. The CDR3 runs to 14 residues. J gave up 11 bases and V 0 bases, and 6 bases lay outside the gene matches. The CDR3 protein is CASSLDRDRDAQHF. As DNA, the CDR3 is TGCGCCAGCAGCTTGGACCGGGACAGGGACGCCCAGCATTTT.

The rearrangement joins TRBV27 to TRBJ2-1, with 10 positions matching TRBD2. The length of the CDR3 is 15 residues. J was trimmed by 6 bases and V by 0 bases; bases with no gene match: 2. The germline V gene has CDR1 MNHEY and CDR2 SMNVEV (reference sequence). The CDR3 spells CASSLSLAGFNEQFF. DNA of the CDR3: TGTGCCAGCAGTTTATCACTAGCGGGATTCAATGAGCAGTTCTTC.

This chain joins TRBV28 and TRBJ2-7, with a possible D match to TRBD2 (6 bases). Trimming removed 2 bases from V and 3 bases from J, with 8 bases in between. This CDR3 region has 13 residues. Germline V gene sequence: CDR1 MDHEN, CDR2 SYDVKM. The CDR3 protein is CASSLGRDYEQYF. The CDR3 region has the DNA TGTGCCAGCAGTTTAGGGCGGGACTACGAGCAGTACTTC.

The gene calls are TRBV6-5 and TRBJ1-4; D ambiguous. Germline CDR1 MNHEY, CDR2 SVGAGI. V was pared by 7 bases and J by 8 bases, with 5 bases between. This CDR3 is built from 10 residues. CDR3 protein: CASIPEKLFF. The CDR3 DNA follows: TGTGCCAGCATCCCGGAAAAACTGTTTTTT.

Here the CDR3 reads CASSDDRGTSVAYEQYF. DNA of the CDR3: TGTGCCAGCAGTGACGACAGGGGGACCTCCGTTGCCTACGAGCAGTACTTC. This rearrangement joins TRBV6-1 to TRBJ2-7, with 9 bases aligning to TRBD1. The CDR3 has 17 amino acids. With 3 bases clipped from V and 2 bases from J, the junction kept 11 bases outside the gene matches. Per the germline V gene, CDR1 is MNHNS and CDR2 is SASEGT.

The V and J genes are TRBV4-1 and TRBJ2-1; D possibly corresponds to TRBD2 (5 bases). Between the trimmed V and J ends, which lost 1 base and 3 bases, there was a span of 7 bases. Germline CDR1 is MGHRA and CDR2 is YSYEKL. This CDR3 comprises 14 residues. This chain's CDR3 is CASSQGAGYNEQFF. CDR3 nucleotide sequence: TGCGCCAGCAGCCAAGGTGCGGGCTACAATGAGCAGTTCTTC.

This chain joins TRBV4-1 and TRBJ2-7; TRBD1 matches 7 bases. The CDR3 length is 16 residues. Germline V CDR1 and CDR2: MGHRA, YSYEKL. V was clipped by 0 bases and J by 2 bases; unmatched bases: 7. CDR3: CASSQDRGQLTYEQYF. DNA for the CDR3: TGCGCCAGCAGCCAAGATAGGGGACAGTTGACCTACGAGCAGTACTTC.

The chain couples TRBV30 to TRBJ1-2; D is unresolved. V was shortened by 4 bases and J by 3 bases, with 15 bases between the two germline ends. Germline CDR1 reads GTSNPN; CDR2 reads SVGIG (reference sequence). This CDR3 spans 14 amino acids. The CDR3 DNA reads TGTGCCTGGATCCCAGAGGGCCCTTACTATGGCTACACCTTC. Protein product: CAWIPEGPYYGYTF.